These 18 T cell receptor beta chains share one sample of origin, sequenced in a study of T-cell memory formation after mild COVID-19. Via MiXCR, TCRdb re-called the 5' RACE reads, giving one row per CDR3 protein. Among roughly 600,000 distinct CDR3 sequences listed, around 17% were seen once. What was sequenced was PBMCs or a T cell subset sorted from them (not recorded which). The receptors were gathered from an adult woman who had mild COVID-19 (a few samples of this study predate the infection). Cell type and time point are not known.

This clonotype appeared many times. Written as DNA, the CDR3 is TGTGCCACCCAGGGGGTTCCGCACACTGAAGCTTTCTTT. It codes for CATQGVPHTEAFF. The V and J genes are TRBV10-3 and TRBJ1-1, with 7 nucleotides matching TRBD1. CDR3 length: 13 residues. Germline CDR1 is ENHRY and CDR2 is SYGVKD. The V and J ends lost 10 bases and 3 bases, in that order; junction bases with no gene match: 8.

This clonotype was counted many times. This CDR3 is CASSISGNTGELFF. The CDR3 nucleotides are TGTGCCAGCAGCATTAGCGGGAACACCGGGGAGCTGTTTTTT. The V call is TRBV7-2, the J call TRBJ2-2, with a weak D call TRBD2 (6 bases). V lost 5 bases and J 1 base, leaving 8 bases between the germline ends. The CDR3 totals 14 residues. CDR1 SGHTA and CDR2 FQGNSA come from the germline V gene. The entire variable domain, with the rest obtained from reference TRBV7-2 and TRBJ2-2, is as follows: GAGVSQSPSNKVTEKGKDVELRCDPISGHTALYWYRQSLGQGLEFLIYFQGNSAPDKSGLPSDRFSAERTGGSVSTLTIQRTQQEDSAVYLCASSISGNTGELFFGEGSRLTVL.

V and J are TRBV5-6 and TRBJ2-1; 7 nucleotides line up with TRBD1. The length of the CDR3 is 13 residues. With 4 bases clipped from V and 9 bases from J, the junction kept 7 bases outside the gene matches. Germline-derived CDR1 and CDR2 are SGHDT and YYEEEE. CDR3 bases: TGTGCCAGCAGCCTAGGACAGGTGGCTGAGCAGTTCTTC. Amino acids: CASSLGQVAEQFF.

The gene calls are TRBV24-1 and TRBJ2-2; weak D call: TRBD1 (5 bases). V was pared by 3 bases and J by 4 bases, with 14 bases between. Looked up from germline, CDR1 is KGHDR and CDR2 is SFDVKD. The CDR3 consists of 16 residues. The CDR3 protein is CATSDPAWGRTGELFF. CDR3 bases: TGTGCCACCAGTGATCCTGCATGGGGCCGCACCGGGGAGCTGTTTTTT.

The chain employs TRBV9 and TRBJ1-1, with 8 bases aligning to TRBD1. This CDR3 is built from 22 residues. The germline gives CDR1 SGDLS, CDR2 YYNGEE. Trimming at V came to 0 bases and at J to 3 bases, leaving 25 bases not matched to a gene. CDR3 protein: CASSVGLRVLNRGTVRDTEAFF. CDR3 coding DNA: TGTGCCAGCAGCGTAGGTTTACGTGTGTTAAACAGGGGGACTGTTCGGGACACTGAAGCTTTCTTT.

This clonotype was seen ten or more times. The chain joins TRBV6-5 to TRBJ2-6; TRBD2 is a possible D gene (6 bases). Trimming removed 4 bases at V and 1 base at J, with 8 bases between. The CDR3 loop spans 15 amino acids. Germline V gene data show CDR1 as MNHEY and CDR2 as SVGAGI. The CDR3 loop reads CASSSRGSGANVLTF. The DNA of the CDR3 is TGTGCCAGCAGTTCTCGGGGGTCTGGGGCCAACGTCCTGACTTTC.

Here the CDR3 reads CASSLGLAGSATQYF. The CDR3 DNA sequence: TGTGCCAGCAGTTTAGGACTAGCGGGGAGCGCGACCCAGTACTTC. The genes are TRBV12-3 or TRBV12-4 and TRBJ2-5, with TRBD2 matching over 11 bases. This CDR3 contains 15 residues. V lost 1 base to trimming and J lost 7 bases; unmatched junction nucleotides: 5.

This clonotype appeared many times. The chain employs TRBV7-2 and TRBJ2-2; D possibly corresponds to TRBD2 (6 bases). The V end was cut by 1 base, the J end by 4 bases, with 10 bases between. From germline, CDR1 is SGHTA and CDR2 FQGNSA. The CDR3 is 15 amino acids. CDR3 DNA sequence: TGTGCCAGCAGCTTAGTGGAAGCGGGCACCGGGGAGCTGTTTTTT. It is translated as CASSLVEAGTGELFF.

A few counts support this clonotype. The gene calls are TRBV4-1 and TRBJ2-7, with D maybe TRBD1 (6 bases). Trimming pared 6 bases from V and 4 bases from J, leaving 13 bases between. The CDR3 consists of 13 residues. Germline CDR1 MGHRA, CDR2 YSYEKL. As DNA, the CDR3 is TGCGCCAGCAGTCGGACAGTAAGGTACGAGCAGTACTTC. It translates to CASSRTVRYEQYF.

The CDR3 DNA reads TGTGCCACCAGGACCGGGACACCGAACACCGGGGAGCTGTTTTTT. As protein: CATRTGTPNTGELFF. V and J are TRBV10-3 and TRBJ2-2; possibly TRBD1 for D (6 bases). Germline V gives CDR1 ENHRY, CDR2 SYGVKD. V was pared by 10 bases and J by 0 bases, with 15 bases between. The CDR3 has 15 residues.

This CDR3 reads CASSQVEGSPLHF. CDR3 coding DNA: TGCGCCAGCAGCCAAGTCGAGGGGTCACCCCTCCACTTT. This rearrangement joins TRBV4-3 to TRBJ1-6, with a tentative D call TRBD1 (5 bases). CDR1 and CDR2 (germline): LGHNA, YSLEER. This CDR3 comprises 13 residues. V dropped 1 base and J dropped 10 bases, with 8 bases sitting between them.

The V call is TRBV12-3 or TRBV12-4, the J call TRBJ1-1, with TRBD1 as a possible D gene (6 bases). Trimming cost V 2 bases and J 2 bases, with 9 bases left between them. The CDR3 spans 14 residues. CDR3 DNA: TGTGCCAGCAGTTTACAGGGACACAACACTGAAGCTTTCTTT. Translating gives CASSLQGHNTEAFF.

The genes are TRBV12-3 or TRBV12-4 and TRBJ2-2; 7 bases fit TRBD2. The V and J ends lost 6 bases and 0 bases, in that order; junction bases with no gene match: 1. The CDR3 consists of 14 residues. As DNA, the CDR3 is TGTGCCAGCAGAGCGGGGACGAACACCGGGGAGCTGTTTTTT. Amino acids: CASRAGTNTGELFF.

There are a few counts of this clonotype. The chain is built from TRBV6-2 or TRBV6-3 and TRBJ2-3; D might be TRBD2 (5 bases). Trimming removed 4 bases from V and 0 bases from J, with 14 bases in between. The CDR3 sequence is 16 residues long. In germline, CDR1 is MNHEY, CDR2 SVGEGT. The CDR3: CASSSSSGPSTDTQYF. The CDR3 DNA reads as TGTGCCAGCAGTTCGTCCAGCGGTCCTAGCACAGATACGCAGTATTTT.

In this sample, this clonotype turned up a few times. This rearrangement joins TRBV6-6 to TRBJ2-1, with a weak D call TRBD2 (5 bases). Between the trimmed V and J ends, which lost 6 bases and 6 bases, there was a span of 18 bases. The CDR3 totals 15 residues. Germline loops: CDR1 MNHNY, CDR2 SVGAGI (reference sequence). In nucleotides, the CDR3 is TGTGCCAGCAGCTCGACACGAGGTGCGGGCAATGAGCAGTTCTTC. It specifies CASSSTRGAGNEQFF.

The V call is TRBV5-1, the J call TRBJ1-5; perhaps TRBD1 as D (6 bases). Looked up from germline, CDR1 is SGHRS and CDR2 is YFSETQ. The CDR3 runs 15 residues. Trimming stripped 4 bases from V and 6 bases from J, with 17 bases between. For the CDR3, the DNA is TGCGCCAGCAGCCCTTGGGGGGGCGAGGGTCAGCCCCAGCATTTT. It yields the protein CASSPWGGEGQPQHF.

CDR3 in DNA: TGTGCCAGCAGTTACAGCCGACTTGGGGGCAATGAGCAGTTCTTC. The encoded protein is CASSYSRLGGNEQFF. This chain connects TRBV6-5 to TRBJ2-1; tentatively, D is TRBD1 or TRBD2 (5 bases each). With 2 bases removed from V and 6 bases from J, the gap between germline ends came to 14 bases. This CDR3 is 15 amino acids long. Germline loops: CDR1 MNHEY, CDR2 SVGAGI.

This clonotype occurred a few times. The gene calls are TRBV11-3 and TRBJ2-1; 13 bases align to TRBD2. There are 16 residues in the CDR3. Germline CDR1 reads SGHNT; CDR2 reads YENEEA. Germline trimming cut 1 base from V and 4 bases from J; bases unmatched to any gene: 1. CDR3 DNA: TGTGCCAGCAGCTTAGGGGGACTAGCGGGGTACAATGAGCAGTTCTTC. Translated: CASSLGGLAGYNEQFF.